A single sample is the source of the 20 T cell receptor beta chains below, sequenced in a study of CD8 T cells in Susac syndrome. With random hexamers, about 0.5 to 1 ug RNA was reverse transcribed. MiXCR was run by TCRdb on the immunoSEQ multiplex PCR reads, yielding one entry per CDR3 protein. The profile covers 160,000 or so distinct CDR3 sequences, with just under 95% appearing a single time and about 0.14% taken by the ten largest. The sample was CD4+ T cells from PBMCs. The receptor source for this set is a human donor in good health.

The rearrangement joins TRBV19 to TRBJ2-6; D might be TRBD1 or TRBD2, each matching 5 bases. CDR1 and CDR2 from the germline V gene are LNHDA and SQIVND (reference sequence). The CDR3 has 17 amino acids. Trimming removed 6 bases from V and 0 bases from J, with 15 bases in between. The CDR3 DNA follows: TGTGCCAGTAGGGACCCGGGACCGACCTCTGGGGCCAACGTCCTGACTTTC. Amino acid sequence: CASRDPGPTSGANVLTF.

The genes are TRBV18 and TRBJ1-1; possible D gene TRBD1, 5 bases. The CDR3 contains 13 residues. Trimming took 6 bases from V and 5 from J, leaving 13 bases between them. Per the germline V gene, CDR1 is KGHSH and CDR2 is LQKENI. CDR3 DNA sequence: TGTGCCAGCTCTACGACAGTAGGGACTGAAGCTTTCTTT. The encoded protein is CASSTTVGTEAFF.

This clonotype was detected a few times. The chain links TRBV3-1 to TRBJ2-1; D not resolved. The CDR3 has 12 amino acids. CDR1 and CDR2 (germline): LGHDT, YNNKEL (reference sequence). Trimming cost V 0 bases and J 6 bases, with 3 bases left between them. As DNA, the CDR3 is TGTGCCAGCAGCCAAGACCGCAATGAGCAGTTCTTC. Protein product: CASSQDRNEQFF.

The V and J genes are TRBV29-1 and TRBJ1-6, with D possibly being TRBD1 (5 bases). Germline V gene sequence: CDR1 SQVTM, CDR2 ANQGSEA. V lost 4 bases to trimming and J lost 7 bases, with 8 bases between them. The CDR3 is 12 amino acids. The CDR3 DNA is TGCAGCGTTGGGGGGGGGAATTCACCCCTCCACTTT. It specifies CSVGGGNSPLHF.

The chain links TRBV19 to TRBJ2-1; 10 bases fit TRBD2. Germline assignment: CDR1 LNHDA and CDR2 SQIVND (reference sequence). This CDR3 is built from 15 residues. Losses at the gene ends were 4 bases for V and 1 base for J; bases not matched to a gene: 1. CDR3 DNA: TGTGCCAGTAGTACACTAGCGGGGTCCTACAATGAGCAGTTCTTC. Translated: CASSTLAGSYNEQFF. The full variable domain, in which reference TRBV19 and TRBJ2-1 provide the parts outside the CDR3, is DGGITQSPKYLFRKEGQNVTLSCEQNLNHDAMYWYRQDPGQGLRLIYYSQIVNDFQKGDIAEGYSVSREKKESFPLTVTSAQKNPTAFYLCASSTLAGSYNEQFFGPGTRLTVL.

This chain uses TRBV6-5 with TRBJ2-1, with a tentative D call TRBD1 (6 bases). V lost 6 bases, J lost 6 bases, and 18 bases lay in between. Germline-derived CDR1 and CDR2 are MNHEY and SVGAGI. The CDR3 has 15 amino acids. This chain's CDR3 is CASSPSGAGTNEQFF. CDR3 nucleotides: TGTGCCAGCAGCCCTTCAGGGGCAGGGACCAATGAGCAGTTCTTC.

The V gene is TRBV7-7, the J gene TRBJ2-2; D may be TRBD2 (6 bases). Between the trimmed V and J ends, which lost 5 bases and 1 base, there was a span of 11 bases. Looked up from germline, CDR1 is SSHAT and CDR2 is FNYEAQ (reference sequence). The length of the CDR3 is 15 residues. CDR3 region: CASSRGTLNTGELFF. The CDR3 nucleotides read TGTGCCAGCAGCCGGGGGACTTTGAACACCGGGGAGCTGTTTTTT.

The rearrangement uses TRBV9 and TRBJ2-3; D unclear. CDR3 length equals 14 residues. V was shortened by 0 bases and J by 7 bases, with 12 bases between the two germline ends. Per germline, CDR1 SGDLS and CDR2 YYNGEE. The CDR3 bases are TGTGCCAGCAGCGTAGGAGGAGTGGAGAATACGCAGTATTTT. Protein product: CASSVGGVENTQYF.

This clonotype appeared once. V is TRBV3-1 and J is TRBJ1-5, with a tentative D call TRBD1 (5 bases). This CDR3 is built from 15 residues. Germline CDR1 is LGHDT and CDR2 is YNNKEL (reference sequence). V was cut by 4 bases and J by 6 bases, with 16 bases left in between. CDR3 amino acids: CASSPRTGTGQPQHF. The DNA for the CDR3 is TGTGCCAGCAGCCCCCGAACAGGTACCGGTCAGCCCCAGCATTTT.

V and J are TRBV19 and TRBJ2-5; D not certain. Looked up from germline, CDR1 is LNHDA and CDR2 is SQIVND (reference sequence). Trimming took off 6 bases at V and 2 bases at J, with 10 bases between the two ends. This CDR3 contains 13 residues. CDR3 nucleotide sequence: TGTGCCAGTAGGAGAATGTGGCAAGAGACCCAGTACTTC. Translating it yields CASRRMWQETQYF.

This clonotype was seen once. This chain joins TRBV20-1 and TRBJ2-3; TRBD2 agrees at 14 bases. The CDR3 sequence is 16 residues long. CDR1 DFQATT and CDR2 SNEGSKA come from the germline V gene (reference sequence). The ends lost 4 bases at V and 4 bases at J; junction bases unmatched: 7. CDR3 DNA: TGCAGTGCTACTAAGACTAGCGGGGGGGGTCCAGATACGCAGTATTTT. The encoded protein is CSATKTSGGGPDTQYF.

CDR3 loop: CASSTGDASYEQYF. In DNA, the CDR3 is TGTGCCAGCAGCACCGGGGACGCCTCCTACGAGCAGTACTTC. The rearrangement links TRBV9 to TRBJ2-7; D could derive from TRBD1 or TRBD2 (5 bases each). V was cut by 4 bases and J by 0 bases, with 11 bases left in between. Germline values: CDR1 SGDLS, CDR2 YYNGEE. The length of the CDR3 is 14 residues.

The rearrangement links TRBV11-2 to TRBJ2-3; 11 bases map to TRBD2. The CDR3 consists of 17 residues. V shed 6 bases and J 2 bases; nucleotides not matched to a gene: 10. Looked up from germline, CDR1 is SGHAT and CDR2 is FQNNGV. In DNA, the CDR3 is TGTGCCAGCAGTTCCCCTAGCGGGGGGTCCTACACAGATACGCAGTATTTT. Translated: CASSSPSGGSYTDTQYF. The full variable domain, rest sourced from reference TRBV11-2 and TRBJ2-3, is EAGVAQSPRYKIIEKRQSVAFWCNPISGHATLYWYQQILGQGPKLLIQFQNNGVVDDSQLPKDRFSAERLKGVDSTLKIQPAKLEDSAVYLCASSSPSGGSYTDTQYFGPGTRLTVL.

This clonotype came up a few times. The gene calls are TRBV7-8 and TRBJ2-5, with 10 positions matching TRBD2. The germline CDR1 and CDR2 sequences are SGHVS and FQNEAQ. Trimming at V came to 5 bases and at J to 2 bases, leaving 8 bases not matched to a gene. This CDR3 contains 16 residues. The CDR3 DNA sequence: TGTGCCAGCAGCCCCCGGACTAGCGGTTTGCAAGAGACCCAGTACTTC. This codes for CASSPRTSGLQETQYF.

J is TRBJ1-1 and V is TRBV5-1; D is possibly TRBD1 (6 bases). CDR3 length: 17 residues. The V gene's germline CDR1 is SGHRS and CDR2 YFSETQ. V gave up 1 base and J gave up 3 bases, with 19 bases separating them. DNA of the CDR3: TGCGCCAGCAGCTTGAGGGGGTCGTGGGGGAGGGACACTGAAGCTTTCTTT. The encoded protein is CASSLRGSWGRDTEAFF.

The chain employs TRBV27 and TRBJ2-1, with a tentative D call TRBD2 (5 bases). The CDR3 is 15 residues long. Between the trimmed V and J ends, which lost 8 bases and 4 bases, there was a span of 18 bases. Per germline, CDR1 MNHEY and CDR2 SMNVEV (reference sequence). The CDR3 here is CASYRGLGSYNEQFF. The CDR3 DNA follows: TGTGCCAGCTACCGAGGGCTAGGGTCGTACAATGAGCAGTTCTTC.

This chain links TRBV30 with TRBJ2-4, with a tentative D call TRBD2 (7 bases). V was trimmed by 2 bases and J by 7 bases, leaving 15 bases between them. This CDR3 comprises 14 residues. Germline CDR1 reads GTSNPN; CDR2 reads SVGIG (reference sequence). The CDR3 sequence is CAWSTRGALNIQYF. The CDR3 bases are TGTGCCTGGAGTACCCGGGGGGCCCTCAACATTCAGTACTTC. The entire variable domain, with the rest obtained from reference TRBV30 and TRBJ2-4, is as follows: SQTIHQWPATLVQPVGSPLSLECTVEGTSNPNLYWYRQAAGRGLQLLFYSVGIGQISSEVPQNLSASRPQDRQFILSSKKLLLSDSGFYLCAWSTRGALNIQYFGAGTRLSVL.

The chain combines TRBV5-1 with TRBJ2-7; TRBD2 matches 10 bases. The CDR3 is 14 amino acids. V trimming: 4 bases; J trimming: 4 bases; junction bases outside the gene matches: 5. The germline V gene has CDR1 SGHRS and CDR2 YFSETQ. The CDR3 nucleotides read TGCGCCAGCAGCCGATTGACTAGCGGGTACGAGCAGTACTTC. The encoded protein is CASSRLTSGYEQYF.

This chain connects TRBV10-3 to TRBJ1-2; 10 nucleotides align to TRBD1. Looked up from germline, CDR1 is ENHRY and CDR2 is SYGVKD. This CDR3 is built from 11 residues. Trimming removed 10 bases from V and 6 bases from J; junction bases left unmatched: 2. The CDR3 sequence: CATGTGDGYTF. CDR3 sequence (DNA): TGTGCCACCGGGACAGGGGATGGCTACACCTTC.

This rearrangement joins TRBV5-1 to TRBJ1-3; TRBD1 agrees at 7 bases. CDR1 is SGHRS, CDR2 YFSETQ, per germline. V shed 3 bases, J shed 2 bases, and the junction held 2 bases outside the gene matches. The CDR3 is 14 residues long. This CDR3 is CASSYRGAGNTIYF. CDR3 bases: TGCGCCAGCAGCTACAGGGGCGCTGGAAACACCATATATTTT.